The TCR beta chain described here comes from a study of T cell responses to AZD1222 COVID-19 vaccine. Second-dose intervals of approximately 4 or approximately 12 weeks were pooled. Study-level points and caveats: Two AZD1222 doses significantly raised spike-specific TCR breadth and depth over controls.

Concerning this clone itself: Antigen specificity is unknown.

Method: immunoSEQ multiplex PCR; TCRdb's copy keeps in-frame clones and lacks some. The sample lists 120,000 or so clones, 85% to 90% occurring once. This receptor was taken from an adult who received the AZD1222 COVID-19 vaccine. This specimen was peripheral blood, taken 28 days after the second AZD1222 dose.

CDR3 sequence (DNA): TGTGCCAGCTCACCAGGATTTCGGGGACAACCTATTCCAACTAATGAAAAACTGTTTTTT. It encodes CASSPGFRGQPIPTNEKLFF. The chain has TRBV18 and TRBJ1-4; D might be TRBD1 (6 bases). V was clipped by 2 bases and J by 0 bases, with 22 bases between them. This CDR3 is built from 20 residues. Germline lookup yields CDR1 KGHSH and CDR2 LQKENI.